A single sample gave rise to the 5 T cell receptor beta chains below, sequenced in a study of blood T cell repertoires in COVID-19. Assay used: immunoSEQ multiplex PCR; TCRdb lists only in-frame clones, some missing. The sample carries 100,000 to 150,000 clones, over 75% recorded once. Sample: peripheral blood. The receptor source for this set is a man aged 50 or older with acute or convalescent COVID-19.

V gene TRBV27 combines with J gene TRBJ2-7; TRBD1 matches at 7 bases. From germline, CDR1 is MNHEY and CDR2 SMNVEV (reference sequence). The CDR3 is 13 residues long. V was pared by 6 bases and J by 2 bases, with 4 bases of the junction left unmatched. Here the CDR3 reads CASRPGQAYEQYF. CDR3 bases: TGTGCCAGCAGACCCGGACAGGCCTACGAGCAGTACTTC.

V gene TRBV5-1 combines with J gene TRBJ2-7; a weak D match, TRBD1 (6 bases). Deletions cut 0 bases from V and 3 bases from J, with 13 bases between. Per the germline V gene, CDR1 is SGHRS and CDR2 is YFSETQ. This CDR3 has 15 residues. The CDR3 spells CASSLEGTSNYEQYF. Here the CDR3 DNA reads TGCGCCAGCAGCTTGGAGGGGACATCAAACTACGAGCAGTACTTC. The full variable domain, its missing parts supplied by reference TRBV5-1 and TRBJ2-7, is KAGVTQTPRYLIKTRGQQVTLSCSPISGHRSVSWYQQTPGQGLQFLFEYFSETQRNKGNFPGRFSGRQFSNSRSEMNVSTLELGDSALYLCASSLEGTSNYEQYFGPGTRLTVT.

V and J are TRBV19 and TRBJ1-4; 7 bases match TRBD1. The CDR3 contains 15 residues. Germline V gene data show CDR1 as LNHDA and CDR2 as SQIVND (reference sequence). The ends lost 5 bases at V and 5 bases at J; junction bases unmatched: 8. This chain's CDR3 is CASSLQTGTNEKLFF. The CDR3 DNA follows: TGTGCCAGTAGTCTTCAGACAGGGACAAATGAAAAACTGTTTTTT.

V usage is TRBV7-2 and J usage is TRBJ2-7; TRBD2 aligns across 10 bases. The CDR3 is 14 residues long. Trimming removed 2 bases from V and 4 bases from J; junction bases left unmatched: 2. Germline V gene data show CDR1 as SGHTA and CDR2 as FQGNSA. CDR3 region: CASSLSGRVYEQYF. The CDR3 DNA reads TGTGCCAGCAGCTTAAGCGGGAGGGTTTACGAGCAGTACTTC.

This clone was observed a handful of times. Other DNA sequences from this sample encode an identical CDR3 as well. This chain links TRBV30 with TRBJ1-5; the D gene is possibly TRBD1 (6 bases). Germline V gives CDR1 GTSNPN, CDR2 SVGIG (reference sequence). Trimming took off 0 bases at V and 5 bases at J, with 8 bases between the two ends. CDR3 length: 13 residues. The CDR3 DNA follows: TGTGCCTGGAGTGTACAGGGAGATCAGCCCCAGCATTTT. Residues: CAWSVQGDQPQHF.